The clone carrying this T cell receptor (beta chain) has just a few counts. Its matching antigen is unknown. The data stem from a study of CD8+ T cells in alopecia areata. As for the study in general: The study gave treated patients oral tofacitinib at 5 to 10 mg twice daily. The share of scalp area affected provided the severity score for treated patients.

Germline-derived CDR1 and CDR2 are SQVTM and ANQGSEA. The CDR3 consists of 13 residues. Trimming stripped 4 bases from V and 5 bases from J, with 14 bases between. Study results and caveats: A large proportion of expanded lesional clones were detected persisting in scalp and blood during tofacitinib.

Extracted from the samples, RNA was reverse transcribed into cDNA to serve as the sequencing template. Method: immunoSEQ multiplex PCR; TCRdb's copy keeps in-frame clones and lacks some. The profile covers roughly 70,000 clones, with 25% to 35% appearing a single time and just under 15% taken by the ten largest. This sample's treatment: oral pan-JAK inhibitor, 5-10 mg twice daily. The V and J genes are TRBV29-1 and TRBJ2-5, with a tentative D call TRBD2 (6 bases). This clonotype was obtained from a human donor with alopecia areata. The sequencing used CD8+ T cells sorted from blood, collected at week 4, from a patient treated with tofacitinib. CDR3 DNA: TGCAGCGTTGTGGGGGACTCCTCCGAGACCCAGTACTTC. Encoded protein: CSVVGDSSETQYF.